Below are 32 T cell receptor beta chains sequenced from a single sample in a study of blood T cell repertoires in COVID-19 (dated by TCRdb to the early 2020s). Libraries were made using the immunoSEQ multiplex PCR assay. This immuneACCESS table, as held by TCRdb, lists in-frame sequences with V and J called but not all clones. Of the missing ones, under half trace to an unresolved V gene in checked studies; the others have no known cause. For this sample there are 37,000 or so clones; about 80% appear just once. The ten most abundant clones make up 2% of the sample. Sequenced: peripheral blood. The receptors originated from a man aged 55-75 years with active COVID-19.

The V call is TRBV12-3 or TRBV12-4, the J call TRBJ2-5, with a tentative D call TRBD2 (6 bases). Trimming shortened V by 5 bases and J by 5 bases, and 12 bases separated the two germline ends. The length of the CDR3 is 13 residues. The CDR3 reads CASSPTGVETQYF. CDR3 bases: TGTGCCAGCAGTCCGACGGGGGTGGAGACCCAGTACTTC.

The chain joins TRBV24-1 to TRBJ2-1; 12 bases agree with TRBD1. The CDR3 totals 18 residues. V lost 2 bases and J lost 7; bases outside the gene matches: 11. From germline, CDR1 is KGHDR and CDR2 SFDVKD. The DNA of the CDR3 is TGTGCCACCAGTGATTCTTGGGGGGGGACAGGGGGCTTAAATGAGCAGTTCTTC. It yields the protein CATSDSWGGTGGLNEQFF.

The CDR3 protein is CASSFGTRTYEQFF. In DNA, the CDR3 is TGTGCCAGCAGCTTCGGGACTAGAACATATGAGCAGTTCTTC. The rearrangement links TRBV11-2 to TRBJ2-1, with 8 positions matching TRBD2. This CDR3 region has 14 residues. The germline V gene has CDR1 SGHAT and CDR2 FQNNGV. With V trimmed by 3 bases and J by 8 bases, 6 bases remained unmatched.

The rearrangement joins TRBV9 to TRBJ2-1, with D tentatively TRBD2 (6 bases). CDR3 length: 15 residues. Germline V gives CDR1 SGDLS, CDR2 YYNGEE. V gave up 0 bases and J gave up 4 bases, with 11 bases separating them. This CDR3 reads CASSVAGAIYNEQFF. The CDR3 bases are TGTGCCAGCAGCGTAGCGGGAGCAATATACAATGAGCAGTTCTTC. The full variable domain, rest sourced from reference TRBV9 and TRBJ2-1, is DSGVTQTPKHLITATGQRVTLRCSPRSGDLSVYWYQQSLDQGLQFLIQYYNGEERAKGNILERFSAQQFPDLHSELNLSSLELGDSALYFCASSVAGAIYNEQFFGPGTRLTVL.

The chain recombines TRBV5-1 with TRBJ2-6, with D possibly TRBD1 on 6 matching bases. The CDR3 has 15 residues. Trimming stripped 3 bases from V and 4 bases from J, with 11 bases between. Germline CDR1 SGHRS, CDR2 YFSETQ. CDR3 DNA sequence: TGCGCCAGCAGCTCAACAGGGACCGGGGCCAACGTCCTGACTTTC. Its translation: CASSSTGTGANVLTF.

This clone was seen just once. The chain uses TRBV30 and TRBJ1-3; D remains ambiguous. The CDR3 length is 12 residues. The V gene's germline CDR1 is GTSNPN and CDR2 SVGIG (reference sequence). V gave up 1 base and J gave up 3 bases, with 4 bases separating them. This chain's CDR3 is CAWSAGGNTIYF. CDR3 DNA sequence: TGTGCCTGGAGTGCCGGTGGAAACACCATATATTTT. Variable domain in full (rest from reference TRBV30 and TRBJ1-3): SQTIHQWPATLVQPVGSPLSLECTVEGTSNPNLYWYRQAAGRGLQLLFYSVGIGQISSEVPQNLSASRPQDRQFILSSKKLLLSDSGFYLCAWSAGGNTIYFGEGSWLTVV.

This chain uses TRBV28 with TRBJ2-1; 9 bases line up with TRBD1. Losses at the gene ends were 6 bases for V and 7 bases for J; bases not matched to a gene: 7. In germline, CDR1 is MDHEN, CDR2 SYDVKM. The CDR3 spans 14 residues. The chain's CDR3 is CASRPGQGKNEQFF. The DNA for the CDR3 is TGTGCCAGCAGACCTGGACAGGGGAAAAATGAGCAGTTCTTC.

V gene TRBV25-1 combines with J gene TRBJ1-1, with 9 bases aligning to TRBD1. The CDR3 is 13 residues long. Germline assignment: CDR1 MGHDK and CDR2 SYGVNS. The V and J ends lost 5 bases and 4 bases, in that order; junction bases with no gene match: 2. CDR3 region: CASSQQGATEAFF. The CDR3 DNA follows: TGTGCCAGCAGTCAACAGGGGGCCACTGAAGCTTTCTTT.

The V gene is TRBV27, the J gene TRBJ2-1; 10 positions match TRBD2. The V gene's germline CDR1 is MNHEY and CDR2 SMNVEV (reference sequence). The ends lost 0 bases at V and 10 bases at J; junction bases unmatched: 9. This CDR3 region has 16 residues. CDR3 amino acids: CASSLSRGLAAGEQFF. CDR3 coding DNA: TGTGCCAGCAGTTTATCGAGAGGACTAGCGGCTGGGGAGCAGTTCTTC.

The genes are TRBV5-6 and TRBJ1-4, with 7 bases matching TRBD1. From germline, CDR1 is SGHDT and CDR2 YYEEEE. The CDR3 extends over 17 amino acids. V trimming: 2 bases; J trimming: 6 bases; junction bases outside the gene matches: 13. Here the CDR3 reads CASSFSTGRGPYEKLFF. CDR3 nucleotides: TGTGCCAGCAGCTTTTCGACAGGGCGGGGACCTTATGAAAAACTGTTTTTT.

The chain is built from TRBV6-2 or TRBV6-3 and TRBJ2-5; the D is unclear. The germline CDR1 and CDR2 sequences are MNHEY and SVGEGT. This CDR3 contains 13 residues. V lost 4 bases, J lost 2 bases, and 8 bases lay in between. The CDR3 protein is CASSSRRQETQYF. CDR3 bases: TGTGCCAGCAGTTCCCGGAGACAAGAGACCCAGTACTTC.

This clone was counted between two and nine times. The rearrangement links TRBV6-6 to TRBJ2-5; D may be TRBD1 (5 bases). The CDR3 length is 15 residues. Trimming removed 6 bases from V and 3 bases from J, with 17 bases in between. The V gene's germline CDR1 is MNHNY and CDR2 SVGAGI (reference sequence). The CDR3 reads CASSLKGIEEETQYF. The CDR3, as DNA: TGTGCCAGCAGCCTAAAGGGGATCGAAGAAGAGACCCAGTACTTC.

The chain recombines TRBV14 with TRBJ1-2; D perhaps matches TRBD1 (5 bases). Per the germline V gene, CDR1 is SGHDN and CDR2 is FVKESK. The CDR3 spans 14 residues. V was clipped by 0 bases and J by 2 bases, with 7 bases between them. The CDR3 reads CASSQDGGNYGYTF. The CDR3 DNA reads as TGTGCCAGCAGCCAAGATGGGGGGAACTATGGCTACACCTTC.

The V call is TRBV18, the J call TRBJ2-3, with 7 bases lining up with TRBD2. The germline V gene encodes CDR1 KGHSH and CDR2 LQKENI. Germline trimming cut 8 bases from V and 2 bases from J; bases unmatched to any gene: 7. This CDR3 has 14 residues. CDR3 DNA sequence: TGTGCCAGCCTCAAGGCGGGAGCCACAGATACGCAGTATTTT. Encoded protein: CASLKAGATDTQYF.

The V gene is TRBV5-1, the J gene TRBJ2-3; TRBD2 is a possible D gene (6 bases). Germline-derived CDR1 and CDR2 are SGHRS and YFSETQ. V was trimmed by 4 bases and J by 4 bases, leaving 13 bases between them. The CDR3 contains 14 residues. CDR3 residues: CASSLTSQADTQYF. CDR3 nucleotides: TGCGCCAGCAGCCTGACTAGTCAAGCAGATACGCAGTATTTT.

The chain combines TRBV15 with TRBJ2-5; D possibly corresponds to TRBD1 (6 bases). The CDR3 is 15 residues long. Germline CDR1 and CDR2: LNHNV and YYDKDF (reference sequence). Trimming cost V 3 bases and J 5 bases, with 16 bases left between them. The CDR3 region is CATSRGAGMGETQYF. CDR3 in DNA: TGTGCCACCAGCAGGGGGGCCGGGATGGGGGAGACCCAGTACTTC.

The J gene is TRBJ1-2, the V gene TRBV5-1; D perhaps matches TRBD1 (6 bases). V was clipped by 3 bases and J by 7 bases, with 19 bases between them. This CDR3 is built from 15 residues. Germline loops: CDR1 SGHRS, CDR2 YFSETQ. The CDR3 reads CASSSGQPGAGGYTF. Here the CDR3 DNA reads TGCGCCAGCAGCTCTGGACAGCCAGGGGCCGGTGGCTACACCTTC.

The V call is TRBV6-5, the J call TRBJ1-1; 9 bases align to TRBD1. Germline V lookup: CDR1 MNHEY, CDR2 SVGAGI. This CDR3 is 15 amino acids long. J was trimmed by 6 bases and V by 1 base; bases with no gene match: 6. The CDR3 sequence: CASSYLGQGGSEAFF. CDR3 coding DNA: TGTGCCAGCAGTTACTTGGGACAGGGAGGGTCTGAAGCTTTCTTT.

The genes are TRBV7-2 and TRBJ2-3; 11 bases map to TRBD2. V shed 8 bases and J 1 base; nucleotides not matched to a gene: 2. Per the germline V gene, CDR1 is SGHTA and CDR2 is FQGNSA. This CDR3 is built from 14 residues. The CDR3 loop is CASSSGGRTDTQYF. As DNA, the CDR3 is TGTGCCAGCTCTAGCGGGGGGCGCACAGATACGCAGTATTTT. The entire variable domain, with the rest obtained from reference TRBV7-2 and TRBJ2-3, is as follows: GAGVSQSPSNKVTEKGKDVELRCDPISGHTALYWYRQSLGQGLEFLIYFQGNSAPDKSGLPSDRFSAERTGGSVSTLTIQRTQQEDSAVYLCASSSGGRTDTQYFGPGTRLTVL.

The V and J genes are TRBV5-1 and TRBJ2-5; tentative D call: TRBD2 (5 bases). The CDR3 loop spans 13 amino acids. V shed 3 bases and J shed 5 bases, with 11 bases lying between them. Germline V gene sequence: CDR1 SGHRS, CDR2 YFSETQ. The CDR3 here is CASSSGQRETQYF. CDR3 sequence (DNA): TGCGCCAGCAGCTCAGGTCAGCGGGAGACCCAGTACTTC.

This chain links TRBV4-1 with TRBJ1-4; 8 nucleotides line up with TRBD1. The CDR3 is 13 amino acids. The ends lost 9 bases at V and 6 bases at J; junction bases unmatched: 6. Germline CDR1 and CDR2: MGHRA and YSYEKL. The chain's CDR3 is CASLPGGDEKLFF. DNA for the CDR3: TGCGCCAGTCTCCCAGGGGGCGATGAAAAACTGTTTTTT.

This sequence joins TRBV10-2 and TRBJ2-3; no definite D call. Trimming removed 10 bases from V and 1 base from J, with 18 bases in between. The CDR3 contains 15 residues. The germline CDR1 and CDR2 sequences are WSHSY and SAAADI. CDR3 residues: CATDDQSRGTDTQYF. CDR3 bases: TGCGCCACCGACGACCAATCCCGGGGCACAGATACGCAGTATTTT.

The V call is TRBV2, the J call TRBJ1-5; a weak D match, TRBD1 (6 bases). The germline V and J ends were trimmed by 0 bases and 6 bases, with 15 bases remaining between them. There are 16 residues in the CDR3. Germline CDR1 SNHLY, CDR2 FYNNEI. The CDR3 bases are TGTGCCAGCAGTGAAGCGGAACCAACAGGGACTCAGCCCCAGCATTTT. Translation: CASSEAEPTGTQPQHF. The full variable domain, completed using reference TRBV2 and TRBJ1-5, is EPEVTQTPSHQVTQMGQEVILRCVPISNHLYFYWYRQILGQKVEFLVSFYNNEISEKSEIFDDQFSVERPDGSNFTLKIRSTKLEDSAMYFCASSEAEPTGTQPQHFGDGTRLSIL.

V gene TRBV24-1 combines with J gene TRBJ1-1, with D unclear. CDR3 size: 13 residues. The V end was cut by 4 bases, the J end by 1 base, with 6 bases between. The V gene's germline CDR1 is KGHDR and CDR2 SFDVKD. CDR3 protein: CATSDGKNTEAFF. The DNA for the CDR3 is TGTGCCACCAGTGACGGTAAGAACACTGAAGCTTTCTTT.

The J gene is TRBJ2-2, the V gene TRBV18, with D possibly matching TRBD2 (5 bases). The CDR3 is 15 amino acids. Germline CDR1 and CDR2: KGHSH and LQKENI. Trimming stripped 2 bases from V and 9 bases from J, with 16 bases between. In nucleotides, the CDR3 is TGTGCCAGCTCACCAGTTGCGGTAGGGAGCAGGGAGCTGTTTTTT. This translates into CASSPVAVGSRELFF. Together with reference TRBV18 and TRBJ2-2, the CDR3 gives the full variable domain: NAGVMQNPRHLVRRRGQEARLRCSPMKGHSHVYWYRQLPEEGLKFMVYLQKENIIDESGMPKERFSAEFPKEGPSILRIQQVVRGDSAAYFCASSPVAVGSRELFFGEGSRLTVL.

This clone was counted only a few times. The CDR3 loop reads CSVGGGIGQPQHF. For the CDR3, the DNA is TGCAGCGTTGGAGGAGGGATCGGTCAGCCCCAGCATTTT. The genes are TRBV29-1 and TRBJ1-5; D not resolved. The CDR3 runs to 13 residues. The germline CDR1 and CDR2 sequences are SQVTM and ANQGSEA. Trimming pared 4 bases from V and 6 bases from J, leaving 13 bases between.

In nucleotides, the CDR3 is TGTGCCAGCAGTGAATCTAGGATTGATCCGTCCGTGCAGTACTTC. This encodes CASSESRIDPSVQYF. The chain employs TRBV2 and TRBJ2-7; D call uncertain. Germline-derived CDR1 and CDR2 are SNHLY and FYNNEI. The CDR3 extends over 15 amino acids. V gave up 2 bases and J gave up 9 bases, with 20 bases separating them.

This sequence joins TRBV7-9 and TRBJ2-5; 10 bases fit TRBD2. The CDR3 extends over 13 amino acids. V shed 5 bases, J shed 4 bases, and the junction held 1 base outside the gene matches. Germline-derived CDR1 and CDR2 are SEHNR and FQNEAQ (reference sequence). CDR3 amino acids: CASSRTSGETQYF. The CDR3 region has the DNA TGTGCCAGCAGCAGGACTAGCGGAGAGACCCAGTACTTC.

This chain connects TRBV18 to TRBJ2-3; 14 nucleotides agree with TRBD2. CDR1 KGHSH and CDR2 LQKENI come from the germline V gene. V lost 2 bases to trimming and J lost 2 bases; unmatched junction nucleotides: 3. The CDR3 runs 17 residues. The CDR3 here is CASSPGTSGGPTDTQYF. CDR3 nucleotides: TGTGCCAGCTCACCAGGGACTAGCGGGGGACCCACAGATACGCAGTATTTT.

A note on this clone: The sample contains more than one DNA sequence encoding this CDR3. The V call is TRBV4-3, the J call TRBJ2-3, with no clear D. From germline, CDR1 is LGHNA and CDR2 YSLEER. V lost 0 bases to trimming and J lost 2 bases, with 9 bases between them. The CDR3 consists of 15 residues. In nucleotides, the CDR3 is TGCGCCAGCAGCCAAGAAAGAGGTTACACAGATACGCAGTATTTT. Protein sequence: CASSQERGYTDTQYF.

J is TRBJ1-6 and V is TRBV15, with a weak D call TRBD1 (5 bases). Germline assignment: CDR1 LNHNV and CDR2 YYDKDF (reference sequence). The length of the CDR3 is 15 residues. The V gene lost 1 base and the J gene lost 10 bases, with 14 bases spanning the gap. This chain's CDR3 is CATSRVGEGSSPLHF. In nucleotides, the CDR3 is TGTGCCACCAGCAGAGTAGGGGAGGGGAGCTCACCCCTCCACTTT. The full variable domain, rest sourced from reference TRBV15 and TRBJ1-6, is DAMVIQNPRYQVTQFGKPVTLSCSQTLNHNVMYWYQQKSSQAPKLLFHYYDKDFNNEADTPDNFQSRRPNTSFCFLDIRSPGLGDTAMYLCATSRVGEGSSPLHFGNGTRLTVT.

J is TRBJ2-2 and V is TRBV11-2; perhaps TRBD2 as D (6 bases). The V end was cut by 0 bases, the J end by 8 bases, with 16 bases between. From germline, CDR1 is SGHAT and CDR2 FQNNGV. The CDR3 sequence is 16 residues long. The CDR3 region is CASSLERAGPGGELFF. CDR3 bases: TGTGCCAGCAGCTTAGAAAGGGCGGGGCCTGGAGGGGAGCTGTTTTTT. Using reference TRBV11-2 and TRBJ2-2 for the parts outside the CDR3, the full variable domain is EAGVAQSPRYKIIEKRQSVAFWCNPISGHATLYWYQQILGQGPKLLIQFQNNGVVDDSQLPKDRFSAERLKGVDSTLKIQPAKLEDSAVYLCASSLERAGPGGELFFGEGSRLTVL.